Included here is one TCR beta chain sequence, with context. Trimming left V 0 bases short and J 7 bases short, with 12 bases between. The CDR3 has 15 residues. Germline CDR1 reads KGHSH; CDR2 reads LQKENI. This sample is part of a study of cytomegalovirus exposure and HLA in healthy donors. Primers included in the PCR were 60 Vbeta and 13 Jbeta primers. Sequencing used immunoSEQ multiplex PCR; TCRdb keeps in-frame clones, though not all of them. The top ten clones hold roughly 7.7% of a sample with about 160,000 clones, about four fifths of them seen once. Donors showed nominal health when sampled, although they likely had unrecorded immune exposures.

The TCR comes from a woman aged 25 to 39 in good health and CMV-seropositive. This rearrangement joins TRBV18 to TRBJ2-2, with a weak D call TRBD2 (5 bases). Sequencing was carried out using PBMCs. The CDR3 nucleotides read TGTGCCAGCTCACCACCGCGAGGGTATGGCGGGGAGCTGTTTTTT. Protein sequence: CASSPPRGYGGELFF.